This TCR beta chain was identified during a study of T-cell memory formation after mild COVID-19 (dated by TCRdb to the early 2020s). About the full investigation: Most TCR sequence clusters were specific to one of the two donors. In two donors, T-cell clones that expanded and contracted after mild COVID-19 were followed by sequencing TCRalpha and TCRbeta repertoires longitudinally. Two young, previously healthy adult volunteers made up the cohort, one male and one female. Points the paper makes about the study in general: Some responding clones were found in pre-infection memory, which suggests that pre-existing cross-reactive memory T cells took part in the SARS-CoV-2 response. The study included only a couple of mild cases, and larger cohorts that include severe cases with pre-infection samples were judged to be necessary. SARS-CoV-2 specificity of the second-wave clones peaking on day 37 was not confirmed. Clones contracting from day 15 to 85 had balanced CD4/CD8 phenotypes, while a second wave expanding from day 15 to 37 was biased towards CD4+. Contracting CD4+ clones appeared mostly in the CM and EM memory subsets, whereas CD8+ clones were enriched in EMRA.

Ficoll-Paque density gradient centrifugation was used to isolate PBMCs. This sample was sequenced with an Illumina NovaSeq 6000. cDNA libraries for TCRalpha and TCRbeta were prepared by 5'RACE using constant-segment primers, with sample barcodes and unique molecular identifiers added. Trizol reagent was used to extract RNA from every sample. Amplification of the libraries took two PCR steps, and the second step added a second sample barcode plus Illumina TruSeq adapters. Sequencing of the libraries was done on an Illumina NovaSeq, producing 2 x 150 bp paired-end reads. For the original study's pipeline: Reads were demultiplexed and collapsed into UMI-guided consensus sequences with migec v1.2.7. With mixcr v2.1.11, UMI consensuses were aligned to TRA and TRB V and J templates and assembled into clonotypes. Expanded or contracted clonotypes were those called significant by both edgeR and NoisET, with noise models trained on biological replicates. For edgeR calls, the thresholds were a false discovery rate-adjusted p below 0.01 and a log2 fold-change of 1. As an exploratory analysis of dynamics, max-normalized trajectories of the 1000 most abundant clonotypes were examined by PCA with hierarchical clustering. Separately sequenced CD4+ and CD8+ repertoires were used to assign the CD4 or CD8 phenotype of responding clones. TCRdb reworked the public reads: Q25 trimming with fastp, MiXCR clone assembly, productive beta chains retained. Here each entry gathers all rows of one CDR3 protein and keeps the most common genes and DNA. For this entry, the V and J calls and clone size follow TCRdb and not the study's own pipeline. The sample data list about 430,000 distinct CDR3 sequences, and 20% to 25% of these were observed just once. The ten top clones hold 8.8% of the sample.

Of note for this clonotype: No cognate antigen has been identified for it. The sample holds no much larger clone one base away, and base qualities are not on file.

CDR1 and CDR2 (LGHDT, YNNKEL) derive from the germline V gene (reference sequence). The CDR3, from cysteine to phenylalanine, totals 15 residues. Just CDR3 DNA is preserved here, 45 bases in frame from base 1. The V and J ends are trimmed by 3 bases and 1 base, leaving 11 bases between them. This TCR came from an adult woman who had mild COVID-19 (a few samples of this study predate the infection). The sample titles of this study are shuffled in the database, so cell type and time point are left out; the donor was told from shared clones. Sample: PBMCs or a T cell subset sorted from them (not recorded which). The chain is assembled from TRBV3-1 and TRBJ2-3, with TRBD2 perhaps the D gene, on 6 matching bases. The CDR3 reads as follows: CASSHVGLRTDTQYF. The nucleotide sequence reads as follows: TGTGCCAGCAGCCACGTGGGACTTCGCACAGATACGCAGTATTTT.